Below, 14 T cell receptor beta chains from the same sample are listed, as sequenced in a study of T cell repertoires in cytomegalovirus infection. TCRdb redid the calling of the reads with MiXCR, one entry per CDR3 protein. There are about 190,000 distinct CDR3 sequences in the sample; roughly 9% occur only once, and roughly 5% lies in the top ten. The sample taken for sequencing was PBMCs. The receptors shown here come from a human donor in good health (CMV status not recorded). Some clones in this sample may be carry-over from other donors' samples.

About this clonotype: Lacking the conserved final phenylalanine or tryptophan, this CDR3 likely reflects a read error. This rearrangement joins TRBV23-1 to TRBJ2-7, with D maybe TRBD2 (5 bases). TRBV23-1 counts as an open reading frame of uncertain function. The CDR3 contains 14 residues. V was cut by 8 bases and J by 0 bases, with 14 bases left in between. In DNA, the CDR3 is TGCGCCAGCCCGAAGCGGTGCAGCTCCTACGAGCAGTACTGC. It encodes CASPKRCSSYEQYC.

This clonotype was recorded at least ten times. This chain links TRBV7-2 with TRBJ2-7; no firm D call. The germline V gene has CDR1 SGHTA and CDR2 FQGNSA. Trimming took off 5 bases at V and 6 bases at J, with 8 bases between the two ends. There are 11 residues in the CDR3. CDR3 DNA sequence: TGTGCCAGCAGCCTAAGTTTCGAGCAGTACTTC. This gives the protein CASSLSFEQYF.

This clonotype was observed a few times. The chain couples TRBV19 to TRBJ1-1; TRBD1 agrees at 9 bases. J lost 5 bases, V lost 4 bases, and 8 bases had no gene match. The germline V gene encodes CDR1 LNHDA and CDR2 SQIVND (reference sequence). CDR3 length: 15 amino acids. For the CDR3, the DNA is TGTGCCAGTAGTAGATGGGACAGGGTAGGAACTGAAGCTTTCTTT. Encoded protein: CASSRWDRVGTEAFF.

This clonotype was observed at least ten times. This chain's CDR3 is CASSFRGQPQHF. DNA for the CDR3: TGTGCCAGCAGTTTCCGGGGACAGCCCCAGCATTTT. This rearrangement joins TRBV28 to TRBJ1-5; D gene unclear. CDR1 is MDHEN and CDR2 is SYDVKM in the germline V gene. CDR3 length: 12 amino acids. Trimming left V 3 bases short and J 7 bases short, with 7 bases between.

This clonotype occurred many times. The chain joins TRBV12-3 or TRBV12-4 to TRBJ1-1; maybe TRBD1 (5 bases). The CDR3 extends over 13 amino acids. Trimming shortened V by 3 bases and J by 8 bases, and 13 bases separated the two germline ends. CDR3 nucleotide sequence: TGTGCCAGCAGTTTGGGGGAACCGTCCGAAGCTTTCTTT. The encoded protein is CASSLGEPSEAFF.

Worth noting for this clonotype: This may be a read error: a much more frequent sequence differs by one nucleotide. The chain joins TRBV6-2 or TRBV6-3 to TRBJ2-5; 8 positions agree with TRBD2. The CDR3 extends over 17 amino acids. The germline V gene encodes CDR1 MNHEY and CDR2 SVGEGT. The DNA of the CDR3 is TGTGCCAGCTGTTACCTCCAGCGGGGGTACGGTGGCGAGACCCAGTACTTC. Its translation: CASCYLQRGYGGETQYF.

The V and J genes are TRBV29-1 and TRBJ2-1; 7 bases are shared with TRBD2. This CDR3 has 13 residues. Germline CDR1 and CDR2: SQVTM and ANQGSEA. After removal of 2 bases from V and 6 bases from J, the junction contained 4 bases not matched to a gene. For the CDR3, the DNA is TGCAGCGTTGAAACTAGCGAAACCAATGAGCAGTTCTTC. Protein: CSVETSETNEQFF.

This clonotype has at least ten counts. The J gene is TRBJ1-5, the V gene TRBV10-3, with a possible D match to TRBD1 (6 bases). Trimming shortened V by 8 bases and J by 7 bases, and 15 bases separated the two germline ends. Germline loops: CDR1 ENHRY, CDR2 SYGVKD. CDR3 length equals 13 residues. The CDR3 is CAISYREGQPQHF. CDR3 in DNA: TGTGCCATCTCCTACAGGGAAGGCCAGCCCCAGCATTTT.

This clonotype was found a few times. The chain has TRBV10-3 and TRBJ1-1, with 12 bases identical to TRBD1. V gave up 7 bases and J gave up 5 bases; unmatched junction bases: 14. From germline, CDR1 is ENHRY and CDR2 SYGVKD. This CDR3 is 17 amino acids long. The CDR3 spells CAITPSLGTGGGTEAFF. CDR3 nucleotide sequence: TGTGCCATCACCCCATCCCTCGGGACAGGGGGCGGAACTGAAGCTTTCTTT.

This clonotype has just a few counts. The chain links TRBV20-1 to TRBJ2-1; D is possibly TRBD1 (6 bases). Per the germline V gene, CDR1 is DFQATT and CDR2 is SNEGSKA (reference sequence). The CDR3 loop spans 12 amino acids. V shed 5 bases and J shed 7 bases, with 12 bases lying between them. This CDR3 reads CSAPAQGNEQFF. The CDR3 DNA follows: TGCAGTGCTCCAGCACAGGGTAATGAGCAGTTCTTC.

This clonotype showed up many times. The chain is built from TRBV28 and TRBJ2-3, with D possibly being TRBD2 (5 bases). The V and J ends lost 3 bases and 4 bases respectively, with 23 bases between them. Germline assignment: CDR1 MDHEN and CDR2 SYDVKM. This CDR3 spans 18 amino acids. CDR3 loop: CASSFRLGRVGGADTQYF. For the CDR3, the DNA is TGTGCCAGCAGTTTTAGGCTGGGGAGAGTAGGCGGTGCAGATACGCAGTATTTT.

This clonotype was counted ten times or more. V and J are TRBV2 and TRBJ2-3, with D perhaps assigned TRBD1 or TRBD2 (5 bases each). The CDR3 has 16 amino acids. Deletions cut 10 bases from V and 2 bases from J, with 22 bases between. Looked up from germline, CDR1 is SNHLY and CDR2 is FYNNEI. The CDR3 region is CATSRGRASSTDTQYF. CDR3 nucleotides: TGTGCCACCTCACGGGGCAGGGCTTCTTCCACAGATACGCAGTATTTT.

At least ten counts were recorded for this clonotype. The CDR3 DNA sequence: TGTGCCAGCAGCACCACCTCAACTTGGGGACTAGCGGAGGAGCAGTACTTC. It encodes CASSTTSTWGLAEEQYF. The chain couples TRBV6-2 or TRBV6-3 to TRBJ2-7, with 11 bases matching TRBD2. The CDR3 totals 17 residues. Per germline, CDR1 MNHEY and CDR2 SVGEGT. V dropped 6 bases and J dropped 7; count of bases not matched to a gene: 17.

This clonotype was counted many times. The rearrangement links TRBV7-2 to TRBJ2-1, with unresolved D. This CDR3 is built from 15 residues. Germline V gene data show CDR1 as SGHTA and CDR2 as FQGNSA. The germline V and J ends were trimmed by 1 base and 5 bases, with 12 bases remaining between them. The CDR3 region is CASSLGRRSHNEQFF. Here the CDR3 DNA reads TGTGCCAGCAGCTTAGGAAGGAGATCCCACAATGAGCAGTTCTTC.